This TCR beta chain was observed in a study of blood T cell repertoires in COVID-19. The overall study: PBMCs, B-cell-depleted T cells, or T cells were the source of the cDNA or gDNA that made up the material.

Trimming took off 5 bases at V and 4 bases at J, with 8 bases between the two ends. Germline CDR1 SGHTA, CDR2 FQGNSA. There are 13 residues in the CDR3. Authors' methods: Cell counts per sample came from amplifying reference gene primers. Libraries were prepared by immunoSEQ multiplex PCR; TCRdb keeps only in-frame clonotypes and omits some of them. Clone size and V and J calls were adopted from that table, with D and trimming inferred from the DNA. The table has around 70,000 clones, around 80% seen once; the top ten hold about 9.8%. The sequence derives from a human donor in a cohort sampled during active COVID-19. The chain carries TRBV7-2 and TRBJ2-2, with D hard to call. Material for sequencing was peripheral blood. The CDR3 loop reads CASSPRPTGELFF. CDR3 DNA: TGTGCCAGCAGCCCTAGGCCCACCGGGGAGCTGTTTTTT.